This T cell receptor beta chain was profiled in a study of blood T cell repertoires in COVID-19. V lost 3 bases to trimming and J lost 5 bases; unmatched junction nucleotides: 11. This CDR3 contains 17 residues. Germline CDR1 and CDR2: KGHSH and LQKENI. Methods used by the authors: Amplification of reference gene primers provided the estimated nucleated cell counts. Assay: immunoSEQ multiplex PCR; the TCRdb copy retains only in-frame clones and omits some. The DNA was the basis for D and trimming; V, J and clone size are from that table. The sample carries around 300,000 clones, 75% to 90% recorded once.

The sequencing sample was made of peripheral blood. This clonotype was sampled from a woman younger than 45 with active or convalescent COVID-19. This chain joins TRBV18 and TRBJ2-3, with TRBD2 matching over 10 bases. The CDR3 loop is CASSPISTSGLGDTQYF. In DNA, the CDR3 is TGTGCCAGCTCACCTATCTCGACTAGCGGGTTGGGAGATACGCAGTATTTT.